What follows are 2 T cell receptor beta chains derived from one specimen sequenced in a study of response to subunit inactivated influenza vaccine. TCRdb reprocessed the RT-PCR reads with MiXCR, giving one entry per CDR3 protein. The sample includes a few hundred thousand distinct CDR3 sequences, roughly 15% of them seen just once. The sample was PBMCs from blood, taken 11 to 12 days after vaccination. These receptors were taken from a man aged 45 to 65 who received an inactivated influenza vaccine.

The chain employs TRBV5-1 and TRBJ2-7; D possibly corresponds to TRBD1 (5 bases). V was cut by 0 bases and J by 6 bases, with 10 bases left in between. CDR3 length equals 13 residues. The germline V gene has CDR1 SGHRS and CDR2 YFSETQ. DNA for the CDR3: TGCGCCAGCAGCTTGGAAGGGGAAAGCGAGCAGTACTTC. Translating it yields CASSLEGESEQYF.

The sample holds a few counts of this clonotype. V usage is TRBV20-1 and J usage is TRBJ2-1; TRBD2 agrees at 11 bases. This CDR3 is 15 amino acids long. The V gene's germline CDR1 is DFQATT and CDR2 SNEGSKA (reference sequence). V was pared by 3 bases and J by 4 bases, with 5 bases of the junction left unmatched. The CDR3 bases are TGCAGTGCTAGCCTCGGGACTAGCGGTTACAATGAGCAGTTCTTC. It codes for CSASLGTSGYNEQFF.